These 5 T cell receptor beta chains were all obtained from the same sample, sequenced in a study of read filtering for tumor transcriptome and immune sequencing. From approximately 430 ng of RNA, a library with molecular barcoded alpha/delta and beta/gamma adaptors was made. Each CDR3 protein gets one entry after TCRdb re-called the reads with MiXCR. The sample has about 40,000 distinct CDR3 sequences, about 10% seen once. Sequencing was done on a sample of a population of CD138-negative cells sorted from bone marrow. The receptors were sampled from a donor at least 40 years old with multiple myeloma.

This chain joins TRBV7-3 and TRBJ2-1, with 13 nucleotides matching TRBD2. Losses at the gene ends were 5 bases for V and 7 bases for J; bases not matched to a gene: 8. CDR3 length: 16 residues. Germline V gene data show CDR1 as SGHTA and CDR2 as FQGTGA. The CDR3 DNA follows: TGTGCCAGCAGCACCCCCGGGACTAGCGGGAAAAATGAGCAGTTCTTC. Encoded protein: CASSTPGTSGKNEQFF.

In its sample, this clonotype was seen many times. This rearrangement joins TRBV6-5 to TRBJ2-2; D is perhaps TRBD2 (6 bases). The germline V gene encodes CDR1 MNHEY and CDR2 SVGAGI. This CDR3 is built from 17 residues. With 0 bases removed from V and 6 bases from J, the gap between germline ends came to 17 bases. In DNA, the CDR3 is TGTGCCAGCAGTTACTCAGGAGGGACCCTAGGGGCCGGGGAGCTGTTTTTT. Translation: CASSYSGGTLGAGELFF.

With respect to this clonotype: A much larger clone differs from this one at a single base, so this may be a read error. The gene calls are TRBV5-1 and TRBJ1-1; D remains unclear. CDR3 size: 14 residues. CDR1 SGHRS and CDR2 YFSETQ come from the germline V gene. The DNA for the CDR3 is TGCGCCGGCAGCTTGGGAGCTGGGAACACTGAAGCTTTCTTT. This encodes CAGSLGAGNTEAFF.

About this clonotype: One end of the junction is discordant with germline, which a read error may explain. CDR3 bases: TGTGCCAGCCGGGCGGGGTCCTACAATGAGCTGTTTTTC. Translating it yields CASRAGSYNELFF. The chain has TRBV11-1 and TRBJ2-1, with D perhaps TRBD2 (6 bases). The CDR3 extends over 13 amino acids. Germline V gene data show CDR1 as SGHAT and CDR2 as FQDESV (reference sequence). Looking up the rest from reference TRBV11-1 and TRBJ2-1 gives the full variable domain: EAEVAQSPRYKITEKSQAVAFWCDPISGHATLYWYRQILGQGPELLVQFQDESVVDDSQLPKDRFSAERLKGVDSTLKIQPAELGDSAMYLCASRAGSYNELFFGPGTRLTVL.

This clonotype was recorded many times. The J gene is TRBJ2-2, the V gene TRBV12-3 or TRBV12-4; no firm D call. V dropped 7 bases and J dropped 0 bases, with 9 bases sitting between them. The CDR3 sequence is 14 residues long. The CDR3 region is CASMISPNTGELFF. The DNA of the CDR3 is TGTGCCAGCATGATTAGTCCGAACACCGGGGAGCTGTTTTTT.